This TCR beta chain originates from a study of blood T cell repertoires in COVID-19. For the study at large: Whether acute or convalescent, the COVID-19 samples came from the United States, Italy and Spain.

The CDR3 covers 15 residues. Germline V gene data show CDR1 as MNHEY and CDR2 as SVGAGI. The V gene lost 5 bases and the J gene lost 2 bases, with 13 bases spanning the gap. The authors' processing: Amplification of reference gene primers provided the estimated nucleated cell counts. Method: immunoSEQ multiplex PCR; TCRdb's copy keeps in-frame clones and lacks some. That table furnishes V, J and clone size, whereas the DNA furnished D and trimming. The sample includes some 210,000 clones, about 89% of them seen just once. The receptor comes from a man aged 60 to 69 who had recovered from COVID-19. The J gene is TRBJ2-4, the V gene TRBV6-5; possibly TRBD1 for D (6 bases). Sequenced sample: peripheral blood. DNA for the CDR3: TGTGCCAGCAGTCTGGCAGGGGACCCCAAAAACATTCAGTACTTC. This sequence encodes CASSLAGDPKNIQYF.